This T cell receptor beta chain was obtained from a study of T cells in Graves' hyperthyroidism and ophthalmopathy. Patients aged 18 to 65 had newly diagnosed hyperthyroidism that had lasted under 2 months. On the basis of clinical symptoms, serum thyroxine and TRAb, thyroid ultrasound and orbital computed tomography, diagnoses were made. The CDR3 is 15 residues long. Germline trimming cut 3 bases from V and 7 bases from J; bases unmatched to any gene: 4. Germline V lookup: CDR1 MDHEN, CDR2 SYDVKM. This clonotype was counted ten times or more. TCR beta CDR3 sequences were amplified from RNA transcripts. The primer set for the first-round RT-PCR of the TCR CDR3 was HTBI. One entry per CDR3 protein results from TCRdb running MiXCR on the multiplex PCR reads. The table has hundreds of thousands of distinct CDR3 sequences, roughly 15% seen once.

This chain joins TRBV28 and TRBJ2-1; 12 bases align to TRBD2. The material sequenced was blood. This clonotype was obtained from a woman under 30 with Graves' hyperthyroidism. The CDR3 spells CASSFRTSGANEQFF. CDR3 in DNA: TGTGCCAGCAGTTTTAGGACTAGCGGGGCAAATGAGCAGTTCTTC.